The T cell receptor (beta chain) described here comes from a study of shared clonotypes between healthy human individuals. V lost 2 bases to trimming and J lost 4 bases, with 14 bases between them. Germline CDR1 reads MNHEY; CDR2 reads SMNVEV (reference sequence). This CDR3 has 15 residues. Positively selected for CCR7, the CD45RO-negative cells used as naive CD8 cells excluded terminally differentiated effector memory CD45RA+ cells. This table comes from immunoSEQ multiplex PCR, and its TCRdb copy is limited to in-frame clones, with some not included. The table has roughly 2.1 million clones, roughly 91% seen once.

The clonotype comes from a man aged 18 to 29 in good health. Some clones in this sample may be carry-over from other donors' samples. The source material was naive CD8+ T cells from PBMCs. V is TRBV27 and J is TRBJ2-5; possibly TRBD2 for D (6 bases). The CDR3 reads CASSLVGGIGETQYF. The CDR3 DNA sequence: TGTGCCAGCAGTTTAGTGGGGGGTATTGGAGAGACCCAGTACTTC.